These 9 T cell receptor beta chains originate from one sample sequenced in a study of OX40 agonist ivuxolimab in advanced cancers. Measured with immunoSEQ multiplex PCR; TCRdb has only the in-frame clones, and not every one. Among some 95,000 clones listed, approximately 90% were seen once. The starting material was CD4+ or CD8+ T cells sorted from blood, obtained in a trial of the OX40 agonist ivuxolimab. These receptors all stem from an adult with an advanced solid tumor such as melanoma, head and neck, liver or kidney cancer.

CDR3 sequence reads: CASSPTIGGEQYF. CDR3 nucleotides: TGTGCCAGCAGCCCAACAATTGGAGGAGAGCAGTACTTC. J is TRBJ2-7 and V is TRBV7-3; D is possibly TRBD2 (5 bases). Trimming stripped 5 bases from V and 7 bases from J, with 15 bases between. Germline V lookup: CDR1 SGHTA, CDR2 FQGTGA. The CDR3 totals 13 residues.

The chain links TRBV30 to TRBJ1-2, with 8 nucleotides matching TRBD1. This CDR3 comprises 15 residues. CDR1 and CDR2 from the germline V gene are GTSNPN and SVGIG (reference sequence). Trimming removed 3 bases from V and 3 bases from J; junction bases left unmatched: 9. Here the CDR3 reads CAWSLGQGEYYGYTF. The CDR3 DNA reads TGTGCCTGGAGCCTCGGACAGGGAGAATACTATGGCTACACCTTC.

The chain couples TRBV6-1 to TRBJ1-4, with no clear D. CDR3 length equals 14 residues. The ends were cut back, 8 bases at V and 4 bases at J, with 14 bases in the middle. Germline loops: CDR1 MNHNS, CDR2 SASEGT. The DNA for the CDR3 is TGTGCCAGCGGACGACTGCAACATAATGAAAAACTGTTTTTT. This translates into CASGRLQHNEKLFF.

The genes are TRBV11-2 and TRBJ1-5; D may be TRBD1 (5 bases). CDR1 and CDR2 (germline): SGHAT, FQNNGV. The CDR3 contains 15 residues. Trimming removed 0 bases at V and 4 bases at J, with 10 bases between. In nucleotides, the CDR3 is TGTGCCAGCAGCTTAGACTCGGGACGGAATCAGCCCCAGCATTTT. Translating it yields CASSLDSGRNQPQHF.

This chain links TRBV11-3 with TRBJ2-7; D possibly uses TRBD1 or TRBD2 (5 bases each). Germline V gives CDR1 SGHNT, CDR2 YENEEA. V lost 1 base and J lost 3, with 13 bases in between. The CDR3 runs 15 residues. The DNA for the CDR3 is TGTGCCAGCAGCTTAGCTCCTGGGACGGGCTACGAGCAGTACTTC. It is translated as CASSLAPGTGYEQYF. Looking up the rest from reference TRBV11-3 and TRBJ2-7 gives the full variable domain: EAGVVQSPRYKIIEKKQPVAFWCNPISGHNTLYWYLQNLGQGPELLIRYENEEAVDDSQLPKDRFSAERLKGVDSTLKIQPAELGDSAVYLCASSLAPGTGYEQYFGPGTRLTVT.

The J gene is TRBJ2-1, the V gene TRBV7-2; D gene ambiguous. V gave up 6 bases and J gave up 10 bases, with 10 bases separating them. The CDR3 length is 11 residues. Germline lookup yields CDR1 SGHTA and CDR2 FQGNSA. Here the CDR3 DNA reads TGTGCCAGCAGTTCTCTCCGCGAGCAGTTCTTC. Its translation: CASSSLREQFF.

The J gene is TRBJ2-3, the V gene TRBV7-8, with 12 bases identical to TRBD2. The CDR3 covers 16 residues. Germline CDR1 reads SGHVS; CDR2 reads FQNEAQ. With V trimmed by 6 bases and J by 3 bases, 7 bases remained unmatched. CDR3 residues: CASRLLAGGRTDTQYF. The CDR3, as DNA: TGTGCCAGCAGATTACTAGCGGGGGGCCGGACAGATACGCAGTATTTT.

This sequence joins TRBV11-2 and TRBJ1-3; 9 positions agree with TRBD1. Germline CDR1 SGHAT, CDR2 FQNNGV. Trimming took 3 bases from V and 4 from J; bases not matched to a gene: 7. CDR3 length: 16 amino acids. In nucleotides, the CDR3 is TGTGCCAGCAGCTTGATCCCAGGGACAGGGGGAAACACCATATATTTT. The encoded protein is CASSLIPGTGGNTIYF.

J is TRBJ2-7 and V is TRBV6-5; D gene unclear. Trimming removed 5 bases from V and 1 base from J, with 9 bases in between. The germline V gene encodes CDR1 MNHEY and CDR2 SVGAGI. CDR3 length equals 13 residues. The CDR3: CASSHDLSYEQYF. CDR3 sequence (DNA): TGTGCCAGCAGTCACGACCTGTCCTACGAGCAGTACTTC.